This T cell receptor beta chain was found in a study of blood T cell repertoires in COVID-19. Original analysis: Counts of nucleated cells, estimated from reference gene primer amplification, were obtained. Measured with immunoSEQ multiplex PCR; TCRdb has only the in-frame clones, and not every one. V and J calls and clone size come straight from that table; D and trimming were deduced from the DNA. The sample comprises around 250,000 clones, 86% of which are singletons, and roughly an eighth rests with the top ten. The sample consisted of peripheral blood. This TCR was sampled from a man aged 80 or over with acute or convalescent COVID-19.

CDR3 DNA sequence: TGTGCCAGCAGCACCGGACAGAAAAACAATGAGCAGTTCTTC. It translates to CASSTGQKNNEQFF. The chain joins TRBV7-9 to TRBJ2-1; tentative D call: TRBD1 (6 bases). Deletions cut 5 bases from V and 5 bases from J, with 13 bases between. Germline values: CDR1 SEHNR, CDR2 FQNEAQ (reference sequence). CDR3 length: 14 amino acids.